This TCR beta chain was documented in a study of regulatory T cells in long-lasting Graves disease. Points from the study as a whole: Possibly, too few samples lowered accuracy.

V lost 4 bases and J 2 bases, leaving 17 bases between the germline ends. The CDR3 has 16 amino acids. CDR1 is SNHLY, CDR2 FYNNEI, per germline. Arm-PCR with iRepertoire HTBI primers amplified the CDR3 regions for these TCR beta libraries. TCRdb passed the multiplex PCR reads through MiXCR, listing each CDR3 protein once. The repertoire consists of about 340,000 distinct CDR3 sequences, with about 20% occurring once and the leading ten covering less than 35%. Time point of the sample: persistent/refractory GD, antithyroid drugs over 5 years with positive TRAb. The authors made the TCR library using RNA they extracted from PBMCs. Per American Thyroid Association guidelines, Graves' disease was diagnosed. This clonotype was observed at least ten times. Its antigen is still unknown.

This material consisted of peripheral blood mononuclear cells (PBMCs), taken when the disease was refractory, from a patient treated with antithyroid drugs. The chain couples TRBV2 to TRBJ2-5; D unclear. The sequence was obtained from a female donor with Graves disease. The CDR3: CASSGPDRGSQETQYF. CDR3 sequence (DNA): TGTGCCAGCAGTGGGCCCGACCGCGGCTCACAAGAGACCCAGTACTTC.